This T cell receptor (beta chain) was identified during a study of metastatic and nonmetastatic thyroid tumors. Study at large: The study looked at repertoires side by side in blood and in tumor or nodule tissue from malignant and benign thyroid patients.

The study, taken as a whole, reports: It was reportedly found that TCR beta diversity was significantly higher in malignant thyroid tumors than in benign nodules, a difference seen in both blood and tumor samples.

This clone is labeled as medium-sized (0.01 to 0.1%). Its cognate antigen is unknown. No treatment of any kind had been given to any patient before thyroid surgery. Per the original data handling: Clinicopathological groups supplied CDR3 differences that were used to build a distant-metastasis classifier for papillary thyroid cancer. TCRdb re-called the PCR reads via MiXCR. TCRdb, not the original authors, processed these V and J calls. The table lists more than 15,000 clones, 22% of them singletons. V was shortened by 0 bases and J by 1 base, with 2 bases between the two germline ends. This CDR3 has 13 amino acids. Germline V CDR1 and CDR2: SGHTS, YDEGEE.

V gene TRBV5-8 combines with J gene TRBJ1-5; D not certain. This TCR came from a female donor with papillary thyroid cancer or a benign thyroid nodule (not recorded which). Some clones in this sample may be carry-over from other donors' samples. Specimen: adjacent normal tissue. The CDR3 reads CASSLDSNQPQHF. CDR3 coding DNA: TGTGCCAGCAGCTTGGACAGCAATCAGCCCCAGCATTTT.